These 27 T cell receptor beta chains came from one sample sequenced in a study of blood T cell repertoires in COVID-19. Repertoires were generated with immunoSEQ multiplex PCR, while TCRdb's copy carries only in-frame clones and drops some. The table records 360,000 or so clones, 88% of them present only once. Sequenced input: PBMCs or T cells enriched from blood (not recorded which). The source of these receptors is a woman aged 25 to 39 who had been exposed to COVID-19.

This clone was detected only a few times. The gene calls are TRBV9 and TRBJ2-2, with D perhaps matching TRBD1 (5 bases). Germline CDR1 is SGDLS and CDR2 is YYNGEE. This CDR3 is built from 15 residues. V shed 0 bases and J shed 7 bases, with 13 bases lying between them. The CDR3 sequence: CASSVGQSFGGELFF. The CDR3 bases are TGTGCCAGCAGCGTAGGACAGTCTTTCGGCGGGGAGCTGTTTTTT.

The chain recombines TRBV10-1 with TRBJ2-1, with TRBD2 matching 7 bases. Germline V gene lookup returns CDR1 WNHNN and CDR2 SYGVQD (reference sequence). The CDR3 spans 15 residues. V lost 3 bases and J lost 7; bases outside the gene matches: 9. CDR3 bases: TGCGCCAGCAGTGATGGACTAGGGTACGTGAATGAGCAGTTCTTC. It codes for CASSDGLGYVNEQFF.

The chain uses TRBV28 and TRBJ1-5; D is perhaps TRBD1 (5 bases). Per the germline V gene, CDR1 is MDHEN and CDR2 is SYDVKM. The CDR3 is made up of 12 amino acids. V shed 7 bases and J shed 4 bases, with 8 bases lying between them. CDR3 residues: CASMGGNQPQHF. The CDR3 DNA is TGTGCCAGCATGGGGGGGAATCAGCCCCAGCATTTT.

The chain is built from TRBV14 and TRBJ2-3, with TRBD2 matching over 10 bases. This CDR3 is built from 15 residues. Germline V gives CDR1 SGHDN, CDR2 FVKESK. Trimming at V came to 7 bases and at J to 4 bases, leaving 8 bases not matched to a gene. CDR3 region: CASTSGSFFPDTQYF. The CDR3 DNA reads TGTGCCAGCACTAGCGGGAGTTTTTTCCCAGATACGCAGTATTTT.

The chain links TRBV29-1 to TRBJ2-3, with 7 bases fitting TRBD1. The CDR3 is 14 residues long. Trimming cost V 6 bases and J 6 bases; bases outside gene matches: 12. Germline V CDR1 and CDR2: SQVTM, ANQGSEA. This CDR3 is CSVNRDSAWDTQYF. The CDR3 DNA sequence: TGCAGCGTAAACAGGGACAGCGCTTGGGATACGCAGTATTTT.

The chain combines TRBV6-5 with TRBJ1-3; possible D gene TRBD1, 6 bases. The V gene's germline CDR1 is MNHEY and CDR2 SVGAGI. V lost 6 bases and J 4 bases, leaving 10 bases between the germline ends. The CDR3 is 13 amino acids. CDR3 in amino acids: CASRRTAGNTIYF. CDR3 in DNA: TGTGCCAGCAGGCGGACAGCCGGAAACACCATATATTTT.

This clone was seen a single time. The chain recombines TRBV7-6 with TRBJ2-3, with D maybe TRBD2 (5 bases). The CDR3 covers 16 residues. Deletions cut 1 base from V and 1 base from J, with 12 bases between. Per germline, CDR1 SGHVS and CDR2 FNYEAQ. CDR3 in amino acids: CASSLGFSSGTDTQYF. CDR3 bases: TGTGCCAGCAGCTTAGGCTTTAGTAGCGGCACAGATACGCAGTATTTT.

CDR3 sequence reads: CASSSTGDLYEQYF. CDR3 DNA: TGTGCCAGCAGCTCGACAGGGGATCTATACGAGCAGTACTTC. The chain couples TRBV7-8 to TRBJ2-7; TRBD1 matches at 8 bases. Per germline, CDR1 SGHVS and CDR2 FQNEAQ. V trimming: 4 bases; J trimming: 4 bases; junction bases outside the gene matches: 6. This CDR3 comprises 14 residues.

J is TRBJ1-1 and V is TRBV28; 10 positions agree with TRBD1. The length of the CDR3 is 14 residues. The junction had 4 bases not matched to a gene; V was cut back by 6 bases and J by 3 bases. CDR1 MDHEN and CDR2 SYDVKM come from the germline V gene. Written as DNA, the CDR3 is TGTGCCAGCAGAAACGGACAGGGGGACACTGAAGCTTTCTTT. It yields the protein CASRNGQGDTEAFF. Looking up the rest from reference TRBV28 and TRBJ1-1 gives the full variable domain: DVKVTQSSRYLVKRTGEKVFLECVQDMDHENMFWYRQDPGLGLRLIYFSYDVKMKEKGDIPEGYSVSREKKERFSLILESASTNQTSMYLCASRNGQGDTEAFFGQGTRLTVV.

The rearrangement uses TRBV11-2 and TRBJ2-3; TRBD2 matches at 8 bases. The CDR3 is 16 amino acids. The germline gives CDR1 SGHAT, CDR2 FQNNGV. With 0 bases clipped from V and 4 bases from J, the junction kept 6 bases outside the gene matches. This CDR3 is CASSLDVAGTADTQYF. The CDR3 DNA is TGTGCCAGCAGCTTAGATGTAGCGGGAACGGCAGATACGCAGTATTTT.

The CDR3 DNA reads as TGCAGCGTTGATGGACCAGGGCGCACCGGGGAGCTGTTTTTT. Translating gives CSVDGPGRTGELFF. The J gene is TRBJ2-2, the V gene TRBV29-1, with D possibly matching TRBD1 (5 bases). The CDR3 runs to 14 residues. From germline, CDR1 is SQVTM and CDR2 ANQGSEA. V was clipped by 3 bases and J by 4 bases, with 12 bases between them.

The chain joins TRBV5-8 to TRBJ2-5; perhaps TRBD2 as D (5 bases). V was cut by 1 base and J by 2 bases, with 12 bases left in between. There are 15 residues in the CDR3. CDR1 is SGHTS and CDR2 is YDEGEE in the germline V gene. As DNA, the CDR3 is TGTGCCAGCAGCTTGCAACCTAGCTCTCAAGAGACCCAGTACTTC. This translates into CASSLQPSSQETQYF.

The rearrangement links TRBV4-1 to TRBJ2-7, with 10 bases fitting TRBD2. The CDR3 is made up of 18 amino acids. Germline CDR1 is MGHRA and CDR2 is YSYEKL. J gave up 0 bases and V 0 bases, and 8 bases lay outside the gene matches. The CDR3 region is CASSQDFSGRPISYEQYF. As DNA, the CDR3 is TGCGCCAGCAGCCAAGATTTTAGCGGGAGGCCTATCTCCTACGAGCAGTACTTC.

The chain recombines TRBV7-9 with TRBJ2-2; TRBD2 aligns across 10 bases. Germline CDR1 reads SEHNR; CDR2 reads FQNEAQ (reference sequence). The V gene end was trimmed by 0 bases and the J gene end by 6 bases; junction bases not matched to a gene: 13. The CDR3 loop spans 19 amino acids. Written as DNA, the CDR3 is TGTGCCAGCAGCTTAGCGTTGCTAGCGGGAGAAGTTTACGCCGGGGAGCTGTTTTTT. Translation: CASSLALLAGEVYAGELFF.

The chain has TRBV2 and TRBJ1-5; TRBD1 agrees at 8 bases. V gave up 10 bases and J gave up 0 bases; unmatched junction bases: 11. Germline CDR1 reads SNHLY; CDR2 reads FYNNEI. The CDR3 loop spans 16 amino acids. CDR3 loop: CATSPGTGDSNQPQHF. The CDR3, as DNA: TGTGCCACCAGCCCCGGGACAGGAGATAGCAATCAGCCCCAGCATTTT.

The chain links TRBV5-1 to TRBJ2-7; the D gene is possibly TRBD2 (5 bases). Germline loops: CDR1 SGHRS, CDR2 YFSETQ. The CDR3 is 16 amino acids. V was trimmed by 5 bases and J by 3 bases, leaving 21 bases between them. CDR3 residues: CASRRGLLPGIYEQYF. The CDR3 nucleotides are TGCGCCAGCAGACGCGGGCTGCTACCTGGGATCTACGAGCAGTACTTC.

The genes are TRBV7-8 and TRBJ2-1; TRBD2 aligns across 12 bases. J lost 13 bases, V lost 2 bases, and 6 bases had no gene match. CDR1 is SGHVS, CDR2 FQNEAQ, per germline. The CDR3 loop spans 14 amino acids. The CDR3 spells CASSLRRLAGAQFF. Here the CDR3 DNA reads TGTGCCAGCAGCTTAAGGAGACTAGCGGGAGCCCAGTTCTTC.

J is TRBJ1-4 and V is TRBV28; TRBD1 might be the D (5 bases). V lost 6 bases, J lost 8 bases, and 16 bases lay in between. Per germline, CDR1 MDHEN and CDR2 SYDVKM. The CDR3 extends over 14 amino acids. CDR3 bases: TGTGCCAGCAGGGGTGCCGGGACTCAAGAAAAACTGTTTTTT. Its protein product is CASRGAGTQEKLFF.

The chain links TRBV28 to TRBJ2-7, with 14 bases fitting TRBD2. This CDR3 contains 17 residues. V lost 5 bases to trimming and J lost 2 bases; unmatched junction nucleotides: 8. Germline V gene data show CDR1 as MDHEN and CDR2 as SYDVKM. The CDR3 sequence is CASSPWRLAGGPYEQYF. The CDR3, as DNA: TGTGCCAGCAGTCCCTGGCGACTAGCGGGAGGGCCCTACGAGCAGTACTTC.

The chain carries TRBV19 and TRBJ2-5; possibly TRBD1 for D (5 bases). Per germline, CDR1 LNHDA and CDR2 SQIVND (reference sequence). The V end lost 5 bases, the J end lost 5 bases, and 21 bases lay between the germline ends. The CDR3 spans 16 residues. This CDR3 reads CASSSLPRRPGETQYF. The CDR3 nucleotides read TGTGCCAGTAGTTCCCTCCCCCGACGGCCAGGGGAGACCCAGTACTTC.

The chain carries TRBV11-2 and TRBJ2-4, with no clear D. The CDR3 sequence is 15 residues long. V dropped 1 base and J dropped 3 bases, with 10 bases sitting between them. Looked up from germline, CDR1 is SGHAT and CDR2 is FQNNGV. The CDR3 bases are TGTGCCAGCAGCTTAGGGCTAGTTGGCAAAAACATTCAGTACTTC. This translates into CASSLGLVGKNIQYF.

This clone was counted between two and nine times. J is TRBJ2-1 and V is TRBV7-3; 13 nucleotides line up with TRBD2. CDR1 and CDR2 from the germline V gene are SGHTA and FQGTGA. This CDR3 is built from 16 residues. V was clipped by 2 bases and J by 6 bases; unmatched bases: 4. This CDR3 is CASSLLLAGGGNEQFF. Written as DNA, the CDR3 is TGTGCCAGCAGCTTACTACTAGCGGGAGGGGGCAATGAGCAGTTCTTC. Full variable domain (rest looked up from reference TRBV7-3 and TRBJ2-1): GAGVSQTPSNKVTEKGKYVELRCDPISGHTALYWYRQSLGQGPEFLIYFQGTGAADDSGLPNDRFFAVRPEGSVSTLKIQRTERGDSAVYLCASSLLLAGGGNEQFFGPGTRLTVL.

This chain connects TRBV24-1 to TRBJ1-2, with D unresolved. Germline CDR1 and CDR2: KGHDR and SFDVKD. Trimming removed 5 bases from V and 0 bases from J, with 6 bases in between. The CDR3 runs to 13 residues. The CDR3 loop is CATSVAANYGYTF. In nucleotides, the CDR3 is TGTGCCACCAGTGTGGCAGCTAACTATGGCTACACCTTC.

This chain joins TRBV19 and TRBJ1-5; D possibly corresponds to TRBD1 (5 bases). Germline CDR1 LNHDA, CDR2 SQIVND (reference sequence). The length of the CDR3 is 13 residues. V lost 3 bases and J 6 bases, leaving 9 bases between the germline ends. CDR3 sequence (DNA): TGTGCCAGTAGTATCAGGGCTGGTCAGCCCCAGCATTTT. It encodes CASSIRAGQPQHF.

The V and J genes are TRBV28 and TRBJ2-7, with D possibly being TRBD1 (5 bases). The germline V gene has CDR1 MDHEN and CDR2 SYDVKM. With 3 bases removed from V and 3 bases from J, the gap between germline ends came to 9 bases. The CDR3 loop spans 13 amino acids. DNA for the CDR3: TGTGCCAGCAGTTTCTCCGACAGCTACGAGCAGTACTTC. Its translation: CASSFSDSYEQYF.

The chain uses TRBV6-5 and TRBJ1-2; 7 bases are shared with TRBD1. The CDR3 totals 15 residues. The ends lost 7 bases at V and 7 bases at J; junction bases unmatched: 15. Germline values: CDR1 MNHEY, CDR2 SVGAGI. This CDR3 reads CASIKNPGQRPGYTF. The CDR3 DNA is TGTGCCAGCATCAAGAATCCGGGACAGCGACCTGGCTACACCTTC.

The gene calls are TRBV2 and TRBJ2-5; D is perhaps TRBD1 (5 bases). Germline CDR1 and CDR2: SNHLY and FYNNEI. The CDR3 spans 13 residues. V dropped 4 bases and J dropped 5 bases, with 11 bases sitting between them. CDR3 bases: TGTGCCAGCAGTGGGCAGGGATCGGAGACCCAGTACTTC. Protein sequence: CASSGQGSETQYF.